This paragraph reports one TCR beta chain. Antigen: not known. At one boundary the junction diverges from the germline segment, which might be a read error. The sample belongs to a study of post-analysis software for immune sequencing data. Study-level points and caveats: In patients, about 5 TRBV segments were more frequent than in controls, with TRBV5-6, TRBV5-1 and TRBV20-1 among them. A significant reduction in normalized Chao1 diversity was observed in multiple sclerosis patients versus controls.

Germline-derived CDR1 and CDR2 are SGDLS and YYNGEE. The CDR3 totals 14 residues. Researchers reported that TCR beta cDNA libraries carried unique molecular identifiers. TCRdb redid the calling of the PCR reads with MiXCR, one entry per CDR3 protein. The repertoire holds some 690,000 distinct CDR3 sequences, over 45% seen once, with about 11% in the top ten. This receptor was taken from a girl aged 2-9 years with multiple sclerosis. Sequenced material: blood. The chain is built from TRBV9 and TRBJ2-3, with a tentative D call TRBD2 (5 bases). CDR3 region: CSSSGEGAADTQYF. The CDR3 DNA follows: TGTTCCAGCAGCGGAGAAGGAGCGGCAGATACGCAGTATTTT.